The 8 T cell receptor beta chains listed next were all sequenced from one sample in a study of cytomegalovirus exposure and HLA in healthy donors. PCR amplification relied on 60 Vbeta primers (plus 13 Jbeta primers). TCRdb keeps only in-frame clones here, not all; method: immunoSEQ multiplex PCR. The sample has more than 95,000 clones; around 15% are singletons. The sequencing input was PBMCs. The receptors shown here come from a female donor in good health and CMV-seronegative.

This clone appeared a few times. The chain recombines TRBV2 with TRBJ1-2; TRBD1 matches 7 bases. The V and J ends lost 10 bases and 3 bases, in that order; junction bases with no gene match: 17. The CDR3 spans 16 residues. Germline loops: CDR1 SNHLY, CDR2 FYNNEI. CDR3 coding DNA: TGTGCCAACCACAGTCGGTTGGGCAGGGGGGACTATGGCTACACCTTC. Protein: CANHSRLGRGDYGYTF.

The CDR3 here is CASSLTGTLAKNIQYF. The CDR3, as DNA: TGTGCCAGCAGTTTAACTGGGACTTTAGCCAAAAACATTCAGTACTTC. This sequence joins TRBV28 and TRBJ2-4; weak D call: TRBD2 (6 bases). Germline-derived CDR1 and CDR2 are MDHEN and SYDVKM. Trimming stripped 2 bases from V and 0 bases from J, with 11 bases between. The CDR3 has 16 amino acids.

This chain joins TRBV2 and TRBJ2-3; tentative D call: TRBD1 (6 bases). The CDR3 sequence is 15 residues long. With 6 bases removed from V and 6 bases from J, the gap between germline ends came to 19 bases. Looked up from germline, CDR1 is SNHLY and CDR2 is FYNNEI. The CDR3, as DNA: TGTGCCAGCAGCATACAGGGTTTCATGGTTGATACGCAGTATTTT. Its protein product is CASSIQGFMVDTQYF.

The chain recombines TRBV20-1 with TRBJ2-1; D is unclear. V was cut by 4 bases and J by 5 bases, with 6 bases left in between. This CDR3 comprises 11 residues. Germline V lookup: CDR1 DFQATT, CDR2 SNEGSKA (reference sequence). In DNA, the CDR3 is TGCAGTGCTACTAGGCACAATGAGCAGTTCTTC. Encoded protein: CSATRHNEQFF.

This clone was recorded a few times. The genes are TRBV6-5 and TRBJ2-2; TRBD1 might be the D (6 bases). The V and J ends lost 2 bases and 1 base respectively, with 8 bases between them. This CDR3 is 15 amino acids long. Germline V gives CDR1 MNHEY, CDR2 SVGAGI. CDR3 coding DNA: TGTGCCAGCAGTTACGGGACAATGAACACCGGGGAGCTGTTTTTT. Encoded protein: CASSYGTMNTGELFF.

This clone was recorded a few times. The chain uses TRBV20-1 and TRBJ2-5; no clear D gene. The V gene lost 4 bases and the J gene lost 6 bases, with 6 bases spanning the gap. The CDR3 consists of 10 residues. Per the germline V gene, CDR1 is DFQATT and CDR2 is SNEGSKA (reference sequence). The CDR3 nucleotides are TGCAGTGCTACTGGGCAGACCCAGTACTTC. This encodes CSATGQTQYF.

The genes are TRBV4-3 and TRBJ2-5, with a tentative D call TRBD2 (6 bases). The germline gives CDR1 LGHNA, CDR2 YSLEER. V lost 1 base, J lost 5 bases, and 14 bases lay in between. CDR3 length equals 15 residues. CDR3 amino acids: CASSQVGGWEETQYF. In DNA form, the CDR3 reads TGCGCCAGCAGCCAAGTAGGAGGGTGGGAGGAGACCCAGTACTTC.

This chain uses TRBV23-1 with TRBJ1-5, with a weak D call TRBD1 (6 bases). TRBV23-1 is an open reading frame, and its role is uncertain. The ends were cut back, 2 bases at V and 2 bases at J, with 16 bases in the middle. The CDR3 covers 17 residues. CDR3 in amino acids: CASSQKNFRQGNQPQHF. In DNA, the CDR3 is TGCGCCAGCAGTCAAAAGAATTTTCGACAGGGCAATCAGCCCCAGCATTTT.